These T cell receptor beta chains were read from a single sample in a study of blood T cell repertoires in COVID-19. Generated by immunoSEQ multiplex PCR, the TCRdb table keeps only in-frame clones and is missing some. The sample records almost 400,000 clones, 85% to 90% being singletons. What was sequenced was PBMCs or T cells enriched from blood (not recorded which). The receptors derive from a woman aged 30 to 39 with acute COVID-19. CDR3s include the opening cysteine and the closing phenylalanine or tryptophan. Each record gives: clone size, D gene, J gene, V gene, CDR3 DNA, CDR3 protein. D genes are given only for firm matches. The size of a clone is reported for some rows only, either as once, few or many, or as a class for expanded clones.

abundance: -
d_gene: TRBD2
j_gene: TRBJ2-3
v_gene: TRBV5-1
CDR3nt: TGCGCCAGCAGCTTGGCTCTAATAGCGGGCCTTAGCACAGATACGCAGTATTTT
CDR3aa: CASSLALIAGLSTDTQYF

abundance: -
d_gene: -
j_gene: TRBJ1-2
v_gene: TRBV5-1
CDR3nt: TGCGCCAGCAGCCGGCGGGGAGGTGATGGCTACACCTTC
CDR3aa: CASSRRGGDGYTF

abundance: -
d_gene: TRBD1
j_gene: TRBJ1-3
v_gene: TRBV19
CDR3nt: TGTGCCAGTAGTATTGAGGGGGCCTCCTCTGGAAACACCATATATTTT
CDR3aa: CASSIEGASSGNTIYF

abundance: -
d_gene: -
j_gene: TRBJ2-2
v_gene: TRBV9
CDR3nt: TGTGCCAGCAGCGTAGATCGGACAGACACCGGGGAGCTGTTTTTT
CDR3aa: CASSVDRTDTGELFF

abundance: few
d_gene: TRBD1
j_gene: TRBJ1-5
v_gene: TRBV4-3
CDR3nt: TGCGCCAGCAGCCAAGAGGGTTCAGGGGGTGGCAATCAGCCCCAGCATTTT
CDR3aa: CASSQEGSGGGNQPQHF

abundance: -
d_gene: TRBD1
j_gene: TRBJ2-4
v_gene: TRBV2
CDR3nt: TGTGCCAGCAGGCCAGGACAGGGTCTAGCCAAAAACATTCAGTACTTC
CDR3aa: CASRPGQGLAKNIQYF

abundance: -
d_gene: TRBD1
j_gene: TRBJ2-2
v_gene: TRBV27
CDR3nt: TGTGCCAGCAGGCCCGGGACAGGGGTGGTCCGGGAGCTGTTTTTT
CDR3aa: CASRPGTGVVRELFF

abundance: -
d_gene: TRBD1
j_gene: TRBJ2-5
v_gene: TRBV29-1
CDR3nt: TGCAGCGTTATATCCGGGACAGGGGCTTCAGGGACCCAGTACTTC
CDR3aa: CSVISGTGASGTQYF

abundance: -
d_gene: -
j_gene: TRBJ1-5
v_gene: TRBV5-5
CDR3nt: TGTGCCAGCAGCTTGGGTGCGGGCAATCAGCCCCAGCATTTT
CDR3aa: CASSLGAGNQPQHF

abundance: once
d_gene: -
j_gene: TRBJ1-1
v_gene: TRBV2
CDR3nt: TGTGCCAGCAGTGAAGAAGGGGGGGGCTTGACTGAAGCTTTCTTT
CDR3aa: CASSEEGGGLTEAFF

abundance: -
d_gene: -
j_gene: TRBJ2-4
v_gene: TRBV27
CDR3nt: TGTGCCAGCAGTCAGGACAGAAACCGGTTCCGAGCTGAGTACTTC
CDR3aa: CASSQDRNRFRAEYF

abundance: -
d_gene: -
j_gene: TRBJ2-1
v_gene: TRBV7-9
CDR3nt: TGTGCCAGCAGGCCAGGCTACCTCAATGAGCAGTTCTTC
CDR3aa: CASRPGYLNEQFF

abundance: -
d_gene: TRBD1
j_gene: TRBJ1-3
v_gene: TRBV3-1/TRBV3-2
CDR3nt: TGTGCCAGCAGCCAGCCCCAGGGACAGCACTCTGGAAACACCATATATTTT
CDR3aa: CASSQPQGQHSGNTIYF

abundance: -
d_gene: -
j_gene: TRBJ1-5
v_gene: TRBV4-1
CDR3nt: TGCGCCAGCAGCCAAAAACCTCAGGGGTACAATCAGCCCCAGCATTTT
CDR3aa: CASSQKPQGYNQPQHF

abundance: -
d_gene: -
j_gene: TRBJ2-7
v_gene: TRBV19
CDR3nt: TGTGCCAGTAGTAGCCGAGGGGGTCCCTACGAGCAGTACTTC
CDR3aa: CASSSRGGPYEQYF

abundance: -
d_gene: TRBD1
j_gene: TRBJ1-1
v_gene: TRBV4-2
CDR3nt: TGTGCCAGCAGCCAGTGGGGCAGGGGGCAGCGATGGGCTTTCTTT
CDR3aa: CASSQWGRGQRWAFF

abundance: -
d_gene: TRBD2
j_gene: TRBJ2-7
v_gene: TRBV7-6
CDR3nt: TGTGCCAGCAGCCGGGCGGGGGTTGGAAACGAGCAGTACTTC
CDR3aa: CASSRAGVGNEQYF

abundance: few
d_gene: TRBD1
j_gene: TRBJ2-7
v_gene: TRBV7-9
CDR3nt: TGTGCCAGCAGCCCCAGGGCAGGGGGCCGCTACGAGCAGTACTTC
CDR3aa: CASSPRAGGRYEQYF

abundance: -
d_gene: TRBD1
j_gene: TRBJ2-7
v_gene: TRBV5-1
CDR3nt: TGCGCCAGCAGCTTGGGTACGACAGGGTTTGGGATACACGAGCAGTACTTC
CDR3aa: CASSLGTTGFGIHEQYF

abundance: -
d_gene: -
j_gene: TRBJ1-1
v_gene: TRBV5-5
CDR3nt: TGTGCCAGCAGTTTCACAGGGAATACTGAAGCTTTCTTT
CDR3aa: CASSFTGNTEAFF

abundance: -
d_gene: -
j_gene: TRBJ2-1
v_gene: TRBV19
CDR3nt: TGTGCCAGTAGTACCCGAGGGGGCGGGGCTCGCAATGAGCAGTTCTTC
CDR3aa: CASSTRGGGARNEQFF

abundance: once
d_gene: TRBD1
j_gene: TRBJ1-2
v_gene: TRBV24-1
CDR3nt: TGTGCCACCAGTGATGGGGACAGGCGTGGCTACACCTTC
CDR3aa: CATSDGDRRGYTF

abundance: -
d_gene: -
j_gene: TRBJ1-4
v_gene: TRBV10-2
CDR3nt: TGCGCCAGCAGTGACGTAAGGGGCTCAACTAATGAAAAACTGTTTTTT
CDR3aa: CASSDVRGSTNEKLFF